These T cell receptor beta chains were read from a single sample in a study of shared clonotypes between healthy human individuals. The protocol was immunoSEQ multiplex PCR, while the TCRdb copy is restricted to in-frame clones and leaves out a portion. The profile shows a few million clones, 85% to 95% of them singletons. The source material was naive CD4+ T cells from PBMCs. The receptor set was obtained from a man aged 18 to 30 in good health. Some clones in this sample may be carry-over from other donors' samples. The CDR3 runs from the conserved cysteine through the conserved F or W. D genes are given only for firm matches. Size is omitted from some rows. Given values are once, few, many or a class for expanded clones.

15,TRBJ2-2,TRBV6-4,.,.,CASRMDRANTGELFF,TGTGCCAGCAGGATGGACAGAGCGAACACCGGGGAGCTGTTTTTT
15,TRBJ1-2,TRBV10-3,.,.,CAIRTRDGENYGYTF,TGTGCCATCAGGACCCGGGACGGTGAAAACTATGGCTACACCTTC
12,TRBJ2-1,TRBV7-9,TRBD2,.,CASSPGTSGSFF,TGTGCCAGCAGCCCCGGGACTAGCGGGTCGTTCTTC
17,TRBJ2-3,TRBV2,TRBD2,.,CASSPRTSPTSTDTQYF,TGTGCCAGCAGTCCACGGACTAGCCCAACTAGCACAGATACGCAGTATTTT
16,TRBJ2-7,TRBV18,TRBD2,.,CASSPPLAGGPGEQYF,TGTGCCAGCTCACCACCGCTGGCGGGAGGCCCGGGCGAGCAGTACTTC
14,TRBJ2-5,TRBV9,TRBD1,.,CASSAGDRAETQYF,TGTGCCAGCAGCGCGGGGGACAGGGCAGAGACCCAGTACTTC
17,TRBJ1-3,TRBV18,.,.,CASSPLDRSFSGNTIYF,TGTGCCAGCTCACCACTTGACAGGTCCTTCTCTGGAAACACCATATATTTT
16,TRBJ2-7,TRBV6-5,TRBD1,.,CASSYERTGGDYEQYF,TGTGCCAGCAGTTACGAACGGACAGGGGGAGACTACGAGCAGTACTTC
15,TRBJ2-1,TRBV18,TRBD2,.,CASSPLGLADNEQFF,TGTGCCAGCTCACCCCTCGGACTAGCGGACAATGAGCAGTTCTTC
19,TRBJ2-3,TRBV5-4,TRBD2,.,CASSPRNFSGRVGTDTQYF,TGTGCCAGCAGCCCGAGGAACTTTAGCGGGAGGGTAGGGACAGATACGCAGTATTTT
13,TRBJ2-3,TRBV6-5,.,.,CASSAPRGDTQYF,TGTGCCAGCAGTGCCCCCAGGGGAGATACGCAGTATTTT
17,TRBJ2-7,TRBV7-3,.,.,CASSPLRQSWASYEQYF,TGTGCCAGCAGCCCCCTAAGACAGTCCTGGGCGTCCTACGAGCAGTACTTC
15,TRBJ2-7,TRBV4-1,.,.,CASSQVDTGRANRYF,TGCGCCAGCAGCCAAGTTGACACGGGCAGGGCGAATCGGTACTTC
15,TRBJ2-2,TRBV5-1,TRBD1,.,CASSSGQAYTGELFF,TGCGCCAGCAGCTCCGGACAGGCCTACACCGGGGAGCTGTTTTTT
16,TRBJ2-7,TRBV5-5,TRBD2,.,CASSISGGAGVSEQYF,TGTGCCAGCAGCATTTCGGGTGGAGCGGGAGTAAGCGAGCAGTACTTC
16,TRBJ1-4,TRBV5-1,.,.,CASSLAVGSTNEKLFF,TGCGCCAGCAGCTTGGCGGTGGGGTCAACTAATGAAAAACTGTTTTTT
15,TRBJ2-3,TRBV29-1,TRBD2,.,CSVEDPARGGDTQYF,TGCAGCGTTGAAGATCCGGCGCGGGGAGGGGATACGCAGTATTTT
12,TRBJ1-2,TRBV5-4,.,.,CASSSLLDGYTF,TGTGCCAGCAGTTCGCTACTCGATGGCTACACCTTC
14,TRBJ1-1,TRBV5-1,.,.,CASGKGVGNTEAFF,TGCGCCAGCGGAAAAGGGGTGGGGAACACTGAAGCTTTCTTT
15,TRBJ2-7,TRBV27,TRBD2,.,CASSLEGGSSYEQYF,TGTGCCAGCAGTTTAGAGGGAGGGAGCTCCTACGAGCAGTACTTC
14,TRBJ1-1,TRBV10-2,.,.,CASSASGLNTEAFF,TGCGCCAGCAGTGCTTCGGGTTTGAACACTGAAGCTTTCTTT
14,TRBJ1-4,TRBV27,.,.,CASSPTSPNEKLFF,TGTGCCAGCAGTCCCACAAGTCCGAATGAAAAACTGTTTTTT
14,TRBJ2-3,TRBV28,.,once,CASSLAQPAKTQYF,TGTGCCAGCAGTTTAGCCCAACCGGCGAAGACGCAGTATTTT
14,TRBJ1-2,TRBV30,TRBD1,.,CAWRTTGADPGYTF,TGTGCCTGGAGGACGACAGGGGCCGACCCTGGCTACACCTTC
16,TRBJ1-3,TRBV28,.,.,CASTITTGFSGNTIYF,TGTGCCAGCACTATTACCACAGGGTTCTCTGGAAACACCATATATTTT
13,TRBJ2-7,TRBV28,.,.,CASTLAGQREQYF,TGTGCCAGCACCCTTGCGGGGCAACGCGAGCAGTACTTC
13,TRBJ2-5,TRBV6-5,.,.,CASSRPGAETQYF,TGTGCCAGCAGTCGTCCGGGGGCAGAGACCCAGTACTTC
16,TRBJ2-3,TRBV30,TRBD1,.,CAWSPLNRGGSDTQYF,TGTGCCTGGAGCCCTCTGAACAGGGGTGGGTCAGATACGCAGTATTTT
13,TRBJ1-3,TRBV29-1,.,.,CSASPILGNTIYF,TGCAGCGCCTCTCCAATCCTTGGAAACACCATATATTTT
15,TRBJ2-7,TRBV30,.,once,CAWSVKGGVSYEQYF,TGTGCCTGGAGTGTTAAGGGGGGGGTTTCCTACGAGCAGTACTTC
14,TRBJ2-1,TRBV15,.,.,CATRRASSYNEQFF,TGTGCCACCCGGCGGGCCTCTTCCTACAATGAGCAGTTCTTC
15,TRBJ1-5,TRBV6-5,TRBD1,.,CASSLQGVGNQPQHF,TGTGCCAGCAGTTTACAGGGGGTAGGGAATCAGCCCCAGCATTTT
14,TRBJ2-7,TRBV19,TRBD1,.,CASSRDRGSYEQYF,TGTGCCAGTAGCCGGGACAGGGGCTCCTACGAGCAGTACTTC
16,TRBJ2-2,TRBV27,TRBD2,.,CASRSSGRAFSWELFF,TGTGCCAGCAGAAGTAGCGGGAGGGCCTTCAGCTGGGAGCTGTTTTTT
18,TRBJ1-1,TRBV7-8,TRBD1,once,CASSLTFSPGQGNTEAFF,TGTGCCAGCAGCTTAACGTTTTCTCCGGGACAGGGAAACACTGAAGCTTTCTTT
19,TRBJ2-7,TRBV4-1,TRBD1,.,CASSQFTVLYGQGAGEQYF,TGCGCCAGCAGCCAATTTACGGTATTGTACGGACAGGGGGCGGGGGAGCAGTACTTC
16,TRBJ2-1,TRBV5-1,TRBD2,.,CASSSTSGRAWDEQFF,TGCGCCAGCAGCTCCACTAGCGGGAGGGCCTGGGATGAGCAGTTCTTC
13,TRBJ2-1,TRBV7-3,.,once,CASSLIGVDEQFF,TGTGCCAGCAGCTTAATAGGGGTGGATGAGCAGTTCTTC
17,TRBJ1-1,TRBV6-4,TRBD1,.,CASSLATPTGVNTEAFF,TGTGCCAGCAGTTTGGCCACCCCCACAGGGGTGAACACTGAAGCTTTCTTT
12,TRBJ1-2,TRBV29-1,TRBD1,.,CSVGQGRDGYTF,TGCAGCGTTGGACAGGGGAGGGATGGCTACACCTTC
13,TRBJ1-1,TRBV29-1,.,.,CSVHKPMNTEAFF,TGCAGCGTTCATAAACCCATGAACACTGAAGCTTTCTTT
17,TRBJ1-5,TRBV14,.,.,CASSEPTGDSSNQPQHF,TGTGCCAGCAGTGAGCCGACGGGGGATTCGAGCAATCAGCCCCAGCATTTT
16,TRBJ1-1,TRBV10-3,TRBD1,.,CAIRTGTGGMNTEAFF,TGTGCCATCAGGACCGGGACAGGGGGTATGAACACTGAAGCTTTCTTT
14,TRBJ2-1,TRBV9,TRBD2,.,CASSVTSDHNEQFF,TGTGCCAGCAGCGTTACTAGCGACCACAATGAGCAGTTCTTC
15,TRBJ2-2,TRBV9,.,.,CASSPLGGNTGELFF,TGTGCCAGCAGCCCCCTCGGGGGGAACACCGGGGAGCTGTTTTTT
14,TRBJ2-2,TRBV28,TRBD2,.,CASTVAGGTGELFF,TGTGCCAGCACGGTAGCGGGAGGTACCGGGGAGCTGTTTTTT
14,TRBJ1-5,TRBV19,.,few,CASSIQYSNQPQHF,TGTGCCAGTAGTATCCAGTATAGCAATCAGCCCCAGCATTTT
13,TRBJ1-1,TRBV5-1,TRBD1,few,CASSENRGRGAFF,TGCGCCAGCAGCGAAAACAGGGGGCGGGGAGCTTTCTTT
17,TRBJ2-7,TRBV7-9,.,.,CASSWTGSWIPAYEQYF,TGTGCCAGCAGCTGGACGGGTTCTTGGATTCCCGCCTACGAGCAGTACTTC
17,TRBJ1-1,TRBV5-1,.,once,CASSLHADSRGFTEAFF,TGCGCCAGCAGCTTACACGCAGACTCCCGGGGATTCACTGAAGCTTTCTTT
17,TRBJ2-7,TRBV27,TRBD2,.,CASSRVRLQGGRNEQYF,TGTGCCAGCAGCCGGGTCAGACTCCAGGGCGGGAGAAACGAGCAGTACTTC
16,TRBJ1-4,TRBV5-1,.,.,CASSLIPRTPNEKLFF,TGCGCCAGCAGCTTGATCCCACGGACCCCTAATGAAAAACTGTTTTTT
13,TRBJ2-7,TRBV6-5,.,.,CASRGSGTYEQYF,TGTGCCAGCAGGGGCTCCGGGACTTACGAGCAGTACTTC
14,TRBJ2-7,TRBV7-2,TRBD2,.,CASSLGTSGIEQYF,TGTGCCAGCAGCTTGGGGACTAGCGGGATCGAGCAGTACTTC
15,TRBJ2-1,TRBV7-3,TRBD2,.,CASSHSGSSYNEQFF,TGTGCCAGCAGCCATAGCGGGAGCTCCTACAATGAGCAGTTCTTC
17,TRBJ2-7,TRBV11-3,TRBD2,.,CASSLYGTSGGLDEQYF,TGTGCCAGCAGCTTATATGGGACTAGCGGGGGGTTAGACGAGCAGTACTTC
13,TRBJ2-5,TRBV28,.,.,CASSLSGGETQYF,TGTGCCAGCAGTTTATCGGGTGGGGAGACCCAGTACTTC
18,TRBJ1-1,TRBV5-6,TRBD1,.,CASSFAPGTGFLYGEAFF,TGTGCCAGCAGCTTTGCCCCCGGGACAGGGTTCCTGTATGGGGAAGCTTTCTTT